The present TCR beta chain was sequenced within a study of blood T cell repertoires in COVID-19. The data were produced by immunoSEQ multiplex PCR, yet TCRdb's version contains in-frame clones alone and is incomplete. The table shows about 180,000 clones, with 87% occurring only once. The sequenced sample was peripheral blood. This receptor was taken from a woman aged 45-65 years with acute or convalescent COVID-19.

The CDR3, as DNA: TGTGCCAGCAGCAAAATGGGACTAGCGGGAGGGAATGAGCAGTTCTTC. Encoded protein: CASSKMGLAGGNEQFF. This chain connects TRBV7-2 to TRBJ2-1, with 16 bases identical to TRBD2. This CDR3 has 16 residues. Germline CDR1 is SGHTA and CDR2 is FQGNSA. The V and J ends lost 5 bases and 7 bases, in that order; junction bases with no gene match: 5.